The following is a T cell receptor (beta chain) sequence with its context. With a much larger clone just one base away, this may be a read error. Other nucleotide sequences from this sample produce the same CDR3. The record originates from a study of metastatic and nonmetastatic thyroid tumors. Thyroid surgery took place with no prior treatment in any patient. Using MiXCR, TCRdb re-called clones from the PCR reads. The sample holds approximately 21,000 clones, 28% seen once. CDR3 length: 11 amino acids. Looked up from germline, CDR1 is MDHEN and CDR2 is SYDVKM. Trimming left V 3 bases short and J 14 bases short, with 13 bases between.

This rearrangement joins TRBV28 to TRBJ1-2, with D hard to call. The TCR originated in a male donor with papillary thyroid cancer or a benign thyroid nodule (not recorded which). Some clones in this sample may be carry-over from other donors' samples. Input material: tumor tissue. Here the CDR3 DNA reads TGTGCCAGCAGTTTTCAGGATTCGCGAACCTTC. This gives the protein CASSFQDSRTF.